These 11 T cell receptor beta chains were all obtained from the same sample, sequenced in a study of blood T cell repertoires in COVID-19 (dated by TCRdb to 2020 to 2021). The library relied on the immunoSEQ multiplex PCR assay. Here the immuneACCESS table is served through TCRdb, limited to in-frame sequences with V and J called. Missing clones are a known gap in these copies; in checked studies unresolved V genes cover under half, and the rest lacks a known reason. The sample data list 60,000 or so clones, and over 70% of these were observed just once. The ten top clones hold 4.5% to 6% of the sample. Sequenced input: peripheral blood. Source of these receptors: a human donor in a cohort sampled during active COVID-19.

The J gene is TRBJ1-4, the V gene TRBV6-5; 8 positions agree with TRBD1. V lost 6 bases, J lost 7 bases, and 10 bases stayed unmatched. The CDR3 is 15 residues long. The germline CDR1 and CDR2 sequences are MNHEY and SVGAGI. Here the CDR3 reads CASSPTRTGIEKLFF. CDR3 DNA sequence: TGTGCCAGCAGCCCCACGAGGACAGGGATTGAAAAACTGTTTTTT.

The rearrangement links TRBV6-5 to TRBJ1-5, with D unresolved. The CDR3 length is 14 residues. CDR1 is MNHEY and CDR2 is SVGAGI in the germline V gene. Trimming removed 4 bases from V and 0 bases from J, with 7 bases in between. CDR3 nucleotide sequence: TGTGCCAGCAGTTTAAGCTATAGCAATCAGCCCCAGCATTTT. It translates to CASSLSYSNQPQHF.

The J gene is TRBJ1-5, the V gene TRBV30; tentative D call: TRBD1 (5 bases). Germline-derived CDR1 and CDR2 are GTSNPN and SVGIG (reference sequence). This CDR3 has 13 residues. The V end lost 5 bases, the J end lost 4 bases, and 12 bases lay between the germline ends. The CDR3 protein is CAWDGGANQPQHF. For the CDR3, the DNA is TGTGCCTGGGACGGGGGAGCGAATCAGCCCCAGCATTTT.

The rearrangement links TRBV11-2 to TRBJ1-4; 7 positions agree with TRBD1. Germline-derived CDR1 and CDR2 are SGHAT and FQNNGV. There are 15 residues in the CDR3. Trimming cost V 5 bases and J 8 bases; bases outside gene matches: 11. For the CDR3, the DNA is TGTGCCAGCAGCCGGAACAGGGGAGAGAGGGAAAAACTGTTTTTT. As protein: CASSRNRGEREKLFF.

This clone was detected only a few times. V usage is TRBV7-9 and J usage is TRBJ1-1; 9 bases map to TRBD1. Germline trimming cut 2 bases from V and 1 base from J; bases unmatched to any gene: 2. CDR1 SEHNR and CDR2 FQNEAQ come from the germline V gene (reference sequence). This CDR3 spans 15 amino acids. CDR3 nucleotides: TGTGCCAGCAGCTTACCGGACAGGGGGAACACTGAAGCTTTCTTT. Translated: CASSLPDRGNTEAFF.

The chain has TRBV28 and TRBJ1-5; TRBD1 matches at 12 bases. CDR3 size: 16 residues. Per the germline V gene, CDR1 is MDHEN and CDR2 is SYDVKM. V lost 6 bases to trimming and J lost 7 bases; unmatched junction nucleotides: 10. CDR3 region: CASRSGTGGAGQPQHF. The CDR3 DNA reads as TGTGCCAGCAGAAGTGGGACAGGGGGCGCGGGGCAGCCCCAGCATTTT.

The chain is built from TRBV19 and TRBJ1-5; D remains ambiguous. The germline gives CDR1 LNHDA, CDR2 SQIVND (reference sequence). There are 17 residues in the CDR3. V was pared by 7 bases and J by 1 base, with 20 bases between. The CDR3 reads CASTPRGWVESNQPQHF. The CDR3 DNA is TGTGCCAGTACCCCCCGGGGTTGGGTCGAAAGCAATCAGCCCCAGCATTTT.

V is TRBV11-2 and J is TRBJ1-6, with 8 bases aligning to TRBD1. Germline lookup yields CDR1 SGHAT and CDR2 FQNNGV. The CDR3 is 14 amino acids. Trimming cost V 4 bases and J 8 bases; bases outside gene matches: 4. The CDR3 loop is CASSSDRVYSPLHF. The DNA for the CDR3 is TGTGCCAGCAGCTCGGACAGGGTTTATTCACCCCTCCACTTT.

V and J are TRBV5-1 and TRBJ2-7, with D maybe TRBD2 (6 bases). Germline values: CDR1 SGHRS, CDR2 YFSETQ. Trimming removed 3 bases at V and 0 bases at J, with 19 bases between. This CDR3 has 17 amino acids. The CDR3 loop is CASSSGLGGSNSYEQYF. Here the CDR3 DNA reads TGCGCCAGCAGCTCTGGACTGGGGGGATCAAACTCCTACGAGCAGTACTTC.

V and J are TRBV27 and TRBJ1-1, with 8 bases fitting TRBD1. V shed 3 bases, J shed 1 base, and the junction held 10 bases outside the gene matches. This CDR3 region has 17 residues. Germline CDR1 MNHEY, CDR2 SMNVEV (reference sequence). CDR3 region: CASSFFDPGQGNTEAFF. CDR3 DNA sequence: TGTGCCAGCAGTTTCTTCGATCCAGGACAGGGGAACACTGAAGCTTTCTTT.

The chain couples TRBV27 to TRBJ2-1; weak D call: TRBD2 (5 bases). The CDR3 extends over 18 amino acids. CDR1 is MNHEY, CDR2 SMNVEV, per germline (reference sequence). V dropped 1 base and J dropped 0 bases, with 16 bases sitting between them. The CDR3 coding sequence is TGTGCCAGCAGTTTATATCCTAGCCCTACGAGCTCCTACAATGAGCAGTTCTTC. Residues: CASSLYPSPTSSYNEQFF.